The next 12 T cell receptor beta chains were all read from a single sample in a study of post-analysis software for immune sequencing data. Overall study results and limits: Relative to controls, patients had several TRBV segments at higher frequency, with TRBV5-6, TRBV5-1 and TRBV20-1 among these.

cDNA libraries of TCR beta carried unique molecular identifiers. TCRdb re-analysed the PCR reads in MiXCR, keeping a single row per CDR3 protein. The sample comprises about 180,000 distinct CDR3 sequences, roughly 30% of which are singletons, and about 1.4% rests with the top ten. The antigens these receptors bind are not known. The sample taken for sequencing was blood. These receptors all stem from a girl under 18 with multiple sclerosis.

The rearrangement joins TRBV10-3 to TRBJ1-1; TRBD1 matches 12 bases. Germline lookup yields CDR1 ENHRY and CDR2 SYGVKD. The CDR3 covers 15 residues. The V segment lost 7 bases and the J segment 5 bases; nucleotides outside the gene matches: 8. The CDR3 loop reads CAITVGQGANTEAFF. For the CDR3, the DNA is TGTGCCATCACCGTGGGACAGGGGGCGAATACTGAAGCTTTCTTT.

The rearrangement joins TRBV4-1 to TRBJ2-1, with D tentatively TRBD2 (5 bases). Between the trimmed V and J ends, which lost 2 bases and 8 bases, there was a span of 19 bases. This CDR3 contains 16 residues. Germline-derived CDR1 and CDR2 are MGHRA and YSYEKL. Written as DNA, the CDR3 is TGCGCCAGCAGCCAAACCGCACTAGGTTCCTGGGATGAGCAGTTCTTC. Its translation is CASSQTALGSWDEQFF.

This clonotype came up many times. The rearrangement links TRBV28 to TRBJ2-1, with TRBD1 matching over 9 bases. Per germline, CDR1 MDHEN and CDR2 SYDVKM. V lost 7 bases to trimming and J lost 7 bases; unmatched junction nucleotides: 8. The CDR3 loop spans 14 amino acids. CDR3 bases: TGTGCCAGCATCGGGACAGGGAATTATAATGAGCAGTTCTTC. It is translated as CASIGTGNYNEQFF.

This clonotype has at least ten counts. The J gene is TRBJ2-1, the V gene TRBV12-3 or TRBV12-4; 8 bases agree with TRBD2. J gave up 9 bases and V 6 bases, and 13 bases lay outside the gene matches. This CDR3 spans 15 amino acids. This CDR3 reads CASSQPSGREGEQFF. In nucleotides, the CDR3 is TGTGCCAGCAGCCAACCCAGCGGGAGAGAGGGTGAGCAGTTCTTC.

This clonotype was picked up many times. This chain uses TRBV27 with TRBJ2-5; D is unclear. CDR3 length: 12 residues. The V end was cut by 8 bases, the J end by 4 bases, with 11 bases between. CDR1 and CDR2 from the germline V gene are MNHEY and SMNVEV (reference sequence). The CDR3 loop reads CASSYMGETQYF. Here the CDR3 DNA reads TGTGCCAGCTCCTACATGGGAGAGACCCAGTACTTC.

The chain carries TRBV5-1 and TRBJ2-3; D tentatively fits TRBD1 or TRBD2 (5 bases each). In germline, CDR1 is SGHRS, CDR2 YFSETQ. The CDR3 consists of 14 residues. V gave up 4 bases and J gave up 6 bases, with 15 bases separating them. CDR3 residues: CASSKGRNVDTQYF. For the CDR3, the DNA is TGCGCCAGCAGCAAGGGACGAAACGTCGATACGCAGTATTTT.

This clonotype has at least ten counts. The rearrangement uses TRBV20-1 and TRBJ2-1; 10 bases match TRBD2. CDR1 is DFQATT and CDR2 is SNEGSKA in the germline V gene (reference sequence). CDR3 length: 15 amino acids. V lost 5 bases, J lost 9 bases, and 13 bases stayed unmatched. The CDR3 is CSAPLAGLLEGEQFF. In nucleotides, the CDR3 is TGCAGTGCTCCACTAGCGGGGTTATTGGAGGGTGAGCAGTTCTTC.

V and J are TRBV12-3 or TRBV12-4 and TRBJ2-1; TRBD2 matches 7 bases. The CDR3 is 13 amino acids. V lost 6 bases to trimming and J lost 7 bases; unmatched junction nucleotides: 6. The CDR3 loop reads CASRGMGGNEQFF. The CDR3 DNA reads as TGTGCCAGCAGAGGAATGGGGGGGAATGAGCAGTTCTTC.

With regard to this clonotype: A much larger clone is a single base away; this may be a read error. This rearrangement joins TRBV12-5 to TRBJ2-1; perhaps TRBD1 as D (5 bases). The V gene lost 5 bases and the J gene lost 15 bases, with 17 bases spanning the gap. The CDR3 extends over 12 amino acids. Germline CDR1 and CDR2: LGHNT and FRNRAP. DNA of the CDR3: TGTGCTAGTGGTCTCGACTTAGGGGCTCGGTTCTTC. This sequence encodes CASGLDLGARFF.

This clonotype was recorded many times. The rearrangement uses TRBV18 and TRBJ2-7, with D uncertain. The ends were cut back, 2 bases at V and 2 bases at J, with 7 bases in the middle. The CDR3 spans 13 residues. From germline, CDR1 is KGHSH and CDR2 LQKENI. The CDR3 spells CASSPLSTYEQYF. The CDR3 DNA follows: TGTGCCAGCTCACCATTATCAACCTACGAGCAGTACTTC.

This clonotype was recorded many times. CDR3 protein: CASRLFSSGRATDTQYF. The CDR3 coding sequence is TGCGCCAGCAGACTTTTCTCTAGCGGGAGGGCTACAGATACGCAGTATTTT. The V gene is TRBV4-1, the J gene TRBJ2-3; 12 nucleotides match TRBD2. The length of the CDR3 is 17 residues. Trimming removed 6 bases from V and 3 bases from J; junction bases left unmatched: 10. Germline V gives CDR1 MGHRA, CDR2 YSYEKL.

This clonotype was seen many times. The CDR3: CASKSDHSTDTQYF. The DNA of the CDR3 is TGCGCCAGCAAGAGCGATCATAGCACAGATACGCAGTATTTT. The V gene is TRBV5-1, the J gene TRBJ2-3; D gene uncertain. The CDR3 runs to 14 residues. Germline loops: CDR1 SGHRS, CDR2 YFSETQ. V was trimmed by 6 bases and J by 0 bases, leaving 11 bases between them.